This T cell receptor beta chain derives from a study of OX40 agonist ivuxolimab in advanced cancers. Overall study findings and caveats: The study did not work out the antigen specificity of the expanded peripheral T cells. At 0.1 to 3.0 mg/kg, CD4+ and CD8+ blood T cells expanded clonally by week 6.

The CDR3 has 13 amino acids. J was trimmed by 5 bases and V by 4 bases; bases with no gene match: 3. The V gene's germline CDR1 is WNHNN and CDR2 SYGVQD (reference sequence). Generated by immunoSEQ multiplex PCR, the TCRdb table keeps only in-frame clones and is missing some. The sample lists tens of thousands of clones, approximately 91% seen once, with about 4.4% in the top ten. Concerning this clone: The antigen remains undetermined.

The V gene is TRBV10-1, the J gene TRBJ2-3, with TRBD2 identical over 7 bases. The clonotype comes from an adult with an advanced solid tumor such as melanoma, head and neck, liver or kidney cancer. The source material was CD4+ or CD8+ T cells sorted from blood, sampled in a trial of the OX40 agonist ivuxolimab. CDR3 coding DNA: TGCGCCAGCAGTGGACTAGCTGGAGATACGCAGTATTTT. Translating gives CASSGLAGDTQYF.